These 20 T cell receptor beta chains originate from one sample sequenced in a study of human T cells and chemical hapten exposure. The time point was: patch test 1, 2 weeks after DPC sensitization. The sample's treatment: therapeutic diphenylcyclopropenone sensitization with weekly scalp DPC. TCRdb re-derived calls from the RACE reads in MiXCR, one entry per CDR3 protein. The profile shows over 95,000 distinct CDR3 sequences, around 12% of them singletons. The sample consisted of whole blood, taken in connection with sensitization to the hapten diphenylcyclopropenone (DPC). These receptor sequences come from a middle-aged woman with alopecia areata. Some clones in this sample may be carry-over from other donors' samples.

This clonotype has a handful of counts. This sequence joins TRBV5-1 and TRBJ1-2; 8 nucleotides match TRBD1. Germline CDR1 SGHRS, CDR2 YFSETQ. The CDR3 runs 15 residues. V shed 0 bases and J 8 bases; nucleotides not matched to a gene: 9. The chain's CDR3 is CASSLAGQGEEGYTF. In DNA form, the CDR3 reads TGCGCCAGCAGCTTGGCCGGACAGGGAGAAGAGGGCTACACCTTC.

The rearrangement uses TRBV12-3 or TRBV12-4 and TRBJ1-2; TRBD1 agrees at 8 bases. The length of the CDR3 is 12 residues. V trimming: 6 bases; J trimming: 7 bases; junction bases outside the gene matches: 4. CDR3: CASRAGGGGYTF. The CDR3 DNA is TGTGCCAGCAGGGCAGGGGGCGGTGGCTACACCTTC.

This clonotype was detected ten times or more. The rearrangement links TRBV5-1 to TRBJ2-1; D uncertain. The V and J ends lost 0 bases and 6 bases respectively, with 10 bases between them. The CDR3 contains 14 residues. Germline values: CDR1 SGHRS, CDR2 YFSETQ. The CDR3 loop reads CASSLGPASNEQFF. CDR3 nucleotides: TGCGCCAGCAGCTTGGGCCCAGCATCCAATGAGCAGTTCTTC.

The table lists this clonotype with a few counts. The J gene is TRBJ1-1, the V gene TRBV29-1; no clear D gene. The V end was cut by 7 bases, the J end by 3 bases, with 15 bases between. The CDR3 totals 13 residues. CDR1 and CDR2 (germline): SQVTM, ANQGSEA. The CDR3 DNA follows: TGCAGCGGGGCCCTCAACATGGACACTGAAGCTTTCTTT. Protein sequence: CSGALNMDTEAFF. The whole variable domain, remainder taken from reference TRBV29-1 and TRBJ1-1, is SAVISQKPSRDICQRGTSLTIQCQVDSQVTMMFWYRQQPGQSLTLIATANQGSEATYESGFVIDKFPISRPNLTFSTLTVSNMSPEDSSIYLCSGALNMDTEAFFGQGTRLTVV.

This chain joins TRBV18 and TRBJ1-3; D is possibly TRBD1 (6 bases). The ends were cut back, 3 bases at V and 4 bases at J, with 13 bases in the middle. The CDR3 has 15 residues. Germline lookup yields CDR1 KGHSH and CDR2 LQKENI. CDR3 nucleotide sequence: TGTGCCAGCTCACCCCCTTCGACAGGCGGAAACACCATATATTTT. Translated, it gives CASSPPSTGGNTIYF.

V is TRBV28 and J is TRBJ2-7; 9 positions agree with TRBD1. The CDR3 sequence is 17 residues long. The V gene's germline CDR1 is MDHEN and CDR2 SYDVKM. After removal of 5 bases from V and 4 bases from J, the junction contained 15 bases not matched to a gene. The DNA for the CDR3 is TGTGCCAGCAGTCCCAGTACCGGGACAGGGAGAGTATACGAGCAGTACTTC. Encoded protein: CASSPSTGTGRVYEQYF.

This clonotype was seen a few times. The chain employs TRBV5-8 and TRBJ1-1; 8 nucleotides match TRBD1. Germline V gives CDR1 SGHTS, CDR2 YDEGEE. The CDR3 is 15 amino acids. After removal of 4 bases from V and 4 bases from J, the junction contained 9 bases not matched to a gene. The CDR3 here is CASSRGQGWSTEAFF. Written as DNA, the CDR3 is TGTGCCAGCAGCCGAGGACAGGGATGGAGCACTGAAGCTTTCTTT. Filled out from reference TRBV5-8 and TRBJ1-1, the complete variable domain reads EAGVTQSPTHLIKTRGQQATLRCSPISGHTSVYWYQQALGLGLQFLLWYDEGEERNRGNFPPRFSGRQFPNYSSELNVNALELEDSALYLCASSRGQGWSTEAFFGQGTRLTVV.

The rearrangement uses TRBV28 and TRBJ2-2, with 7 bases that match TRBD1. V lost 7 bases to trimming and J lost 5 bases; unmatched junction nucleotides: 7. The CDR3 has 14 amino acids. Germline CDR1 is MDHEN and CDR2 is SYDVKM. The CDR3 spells CASNRQGWTGELFF. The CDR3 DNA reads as TGTGCCAGCAATCGACAGGGATGGACCGGGGAGCTGTTTTTT.

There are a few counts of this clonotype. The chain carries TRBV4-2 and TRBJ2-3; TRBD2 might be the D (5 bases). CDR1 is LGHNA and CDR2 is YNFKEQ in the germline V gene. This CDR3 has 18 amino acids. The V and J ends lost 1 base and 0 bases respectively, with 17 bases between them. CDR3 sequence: CASSQVSRVAGSTDTQYF. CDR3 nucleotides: TGTGCCAGCAGCCAAGTATCACGGGTGGCGGGTAGCACAGATACGCAGTATTTT.

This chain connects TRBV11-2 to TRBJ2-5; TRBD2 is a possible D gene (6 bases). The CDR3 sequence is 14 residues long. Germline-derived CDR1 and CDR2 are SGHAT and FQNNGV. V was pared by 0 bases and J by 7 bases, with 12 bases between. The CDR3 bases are TGTGCCAGCAGCTTAGATGCGGGGCTCGGGACCCAGTACTTC. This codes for CASSLDAGLGTQYF.

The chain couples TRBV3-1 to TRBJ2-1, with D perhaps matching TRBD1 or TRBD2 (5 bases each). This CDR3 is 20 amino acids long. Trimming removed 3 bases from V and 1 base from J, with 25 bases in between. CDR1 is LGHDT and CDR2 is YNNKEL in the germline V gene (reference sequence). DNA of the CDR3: TGTGCCAGCAGCCATGCATTTCCGGGGCCCGTAAGTGGATCCTACAATGAGCAGTTCTTC. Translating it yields CASSHAFPGPVSGSYNEQFF.

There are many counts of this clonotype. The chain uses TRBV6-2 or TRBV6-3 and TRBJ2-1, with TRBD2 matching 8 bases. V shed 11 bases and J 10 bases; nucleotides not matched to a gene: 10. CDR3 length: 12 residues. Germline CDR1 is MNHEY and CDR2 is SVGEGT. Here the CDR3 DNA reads TGTGCCGTGAGAAGCGGGAGCGGGGAGCAGTTCTTC. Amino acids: CAVRSGSGEQFF.

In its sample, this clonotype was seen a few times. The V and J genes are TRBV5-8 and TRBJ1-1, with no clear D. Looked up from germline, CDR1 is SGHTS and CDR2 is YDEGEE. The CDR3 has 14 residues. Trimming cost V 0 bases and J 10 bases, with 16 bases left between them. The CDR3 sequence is CASSLVRGETRAFF. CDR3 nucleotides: TGTGCCAGCAGCTTGGTTCGGGGAGAGACGAGAGCTTTCTTT.

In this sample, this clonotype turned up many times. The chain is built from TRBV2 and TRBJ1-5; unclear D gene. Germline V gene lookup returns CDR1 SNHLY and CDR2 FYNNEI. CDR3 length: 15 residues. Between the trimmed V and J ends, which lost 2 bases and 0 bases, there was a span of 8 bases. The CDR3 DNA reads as TGTGCCAGCAGTGAAAGGGTGGGTAGCAATCAGCCCCAGCATTTT. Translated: CASSERVGSNQPQHF. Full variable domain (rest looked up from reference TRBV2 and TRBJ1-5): EPEVTQTPSHQVTQMGQEVILRCVPISNHLYFYWYRQILGQKVEFLVSFYNNEISEKSEIFDDQFSVERPDGSNFTLKIRSTKLEDSAMYFCASSERVGSNQPQHFGDGTRLSIL.

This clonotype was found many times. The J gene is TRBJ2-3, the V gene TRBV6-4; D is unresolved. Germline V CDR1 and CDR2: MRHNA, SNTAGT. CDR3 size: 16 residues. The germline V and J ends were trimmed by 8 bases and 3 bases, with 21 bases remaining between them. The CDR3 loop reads CASSPSGETWTDTQYF. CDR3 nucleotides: TGTGCCAGCTCTCCGTCGGGCGAAACGTGGACAGATACGCAGTATTTT.

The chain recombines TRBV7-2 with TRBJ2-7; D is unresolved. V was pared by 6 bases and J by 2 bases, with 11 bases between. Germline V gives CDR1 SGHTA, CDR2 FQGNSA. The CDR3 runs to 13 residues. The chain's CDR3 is CASSFNPTYEQYF. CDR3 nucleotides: TGTGCCAGCAGTTTTAACCCGACCTACGAGCAGTACTTC.

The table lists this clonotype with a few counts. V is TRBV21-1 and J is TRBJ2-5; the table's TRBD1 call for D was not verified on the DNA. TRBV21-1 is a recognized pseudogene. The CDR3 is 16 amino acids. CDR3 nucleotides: TGTGCCAGCAGCCACCGGACAGGGTTAGTTCGGGAGACCCAGTACTTC. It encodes CASSHRTGLVRETQYF.

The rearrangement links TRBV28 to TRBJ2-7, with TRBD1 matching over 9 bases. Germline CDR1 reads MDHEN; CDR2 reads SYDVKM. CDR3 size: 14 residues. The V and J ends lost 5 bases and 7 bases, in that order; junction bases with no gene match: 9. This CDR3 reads CASSTPGQGIEQYF. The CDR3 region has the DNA TGTGCCAGCAGTACTCCGGGACAGGGCATTGAGCAGTACTTC. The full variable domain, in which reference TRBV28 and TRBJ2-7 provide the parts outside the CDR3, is DVKVTQSSRYLVKRTGEKVFLECVQDMDHENMFWYRQDPGLGLRLIYFSYDVKMKEKGDIPEGYSVSREKKERFSLILESASTNQTSMYLCASSTPGQGIEQYFGPGTRLTVT.

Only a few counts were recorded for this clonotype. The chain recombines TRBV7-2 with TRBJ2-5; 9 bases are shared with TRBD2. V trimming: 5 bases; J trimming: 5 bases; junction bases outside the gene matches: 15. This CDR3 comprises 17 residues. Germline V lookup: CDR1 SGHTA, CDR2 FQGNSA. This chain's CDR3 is CASSPRQGVAGGETQYF. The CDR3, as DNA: TGTGCCAGCAGCCCTCGACAGGGAGTTGCGGGAGGGGAGACCCAGTACTTC.

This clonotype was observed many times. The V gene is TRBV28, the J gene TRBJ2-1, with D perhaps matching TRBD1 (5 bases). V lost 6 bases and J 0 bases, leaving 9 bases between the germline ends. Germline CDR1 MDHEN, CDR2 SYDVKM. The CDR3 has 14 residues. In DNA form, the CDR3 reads TGTGCCAGCAGACAGGATCGCTCCTACAATGAGCAGTTCTTC. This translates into CASRQDRSYNEQFF.